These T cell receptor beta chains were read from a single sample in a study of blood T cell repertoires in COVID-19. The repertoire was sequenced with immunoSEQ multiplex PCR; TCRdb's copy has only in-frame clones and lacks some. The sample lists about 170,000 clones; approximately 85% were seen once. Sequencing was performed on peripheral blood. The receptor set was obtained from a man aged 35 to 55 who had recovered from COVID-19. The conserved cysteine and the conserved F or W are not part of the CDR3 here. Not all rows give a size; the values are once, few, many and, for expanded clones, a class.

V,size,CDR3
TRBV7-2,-,ASSLVGVGNQPQH
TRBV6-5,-,ASRTGHRSPQY
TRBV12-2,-,ASRLAGAGGTDTQY
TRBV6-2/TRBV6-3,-,ASSFSYEQY
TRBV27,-,ASSLRLAREQY
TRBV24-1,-,ATSAQGGWGTGELF
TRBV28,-,ASIKQGNQPQH
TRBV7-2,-,ASSLAGTAAYEQY
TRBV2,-,ASSNDRGRNIQY
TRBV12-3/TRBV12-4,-,ASIRGTGELF
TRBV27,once,ASRGQNYEQY
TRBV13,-,ASISGGASGNTIY
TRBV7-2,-,ASSTLAGGETQY
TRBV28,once,ASSLWARTATQY
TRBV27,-,ASSFTGSNTEAF
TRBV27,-,ASSDGVAQY
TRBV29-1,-,SVSPGGGYT
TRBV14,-,ASSPRRGLASAQEQY
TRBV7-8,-,ASSLDLTGGNEQF
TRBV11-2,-,ASPGSEAF
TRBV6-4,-,ASSDTGTSGGELF
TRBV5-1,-,ASSLWGGTEAF
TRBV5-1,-,ASSSDRMNTEAF
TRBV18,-,ASSAGDNSPLH
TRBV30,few,AGRGVYGYT
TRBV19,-,ASSNPARGNEQF
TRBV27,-,ASILGQGAGGGTEAF
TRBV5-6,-,ASSLSGLDNQPQH
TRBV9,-,ASSGGFDEEQF
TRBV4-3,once,ASSQDTATGGMTGELF
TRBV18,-,ASSPNGLAKEQY
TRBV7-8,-,ASSPQPTTAGNEKLF
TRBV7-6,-,ASSSSGGIQETQY
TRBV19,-,ASSIDLGVPYNEQF
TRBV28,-,ASLTGDYNEQF
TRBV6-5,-,ASRRTSTYNEQF
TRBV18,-,ASSLGTVSNYGYT
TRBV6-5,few,ASRTAGGYPEAF
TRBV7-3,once,ASSLTGGGQDTQY
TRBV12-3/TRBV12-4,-,ASVHRGSTEAF
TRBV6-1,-,ASSEAGKTTGDEQY
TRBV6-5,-,ASSPEAPRVYGYT
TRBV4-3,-,ASSLPAGTSGTGELF
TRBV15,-,ATSRGRQDQPQH